This TCR beta chain was obtained from a study of blood T cell repertoires in COVID-19. Looking at the study overall: From T cells, B-cell-depleted T cells, or PBMCs came the material, which was cDNA or gDNA.

Original data processing: The assay estimated nucleated cells by amplifying reference gene primers. Sequenced by immunoSEQ multiplex PCR; TCRdb stores in-frame clones only, minus some. The DNA was the basis for D and trimming; V, J and clone size are from that table. The sample holds more than 45,000 clones, roughly 88% seen once. The germline gives CDR1 WSHSY, CDR2 SAAADI. This CDR3 has 12 amino acids. V was shortened by 9 bases and J by 2 bases, with 10 bases between the two germline ends. The specimen sequenced was peripheral blood. The gene calls are TRBV10-2 and TRBJ2-5; D perhaps matches TRBD1 (6 bases). The clonotype originates from a human donor in a cohort sampled during active COVID-19. CDR3 region: CASGTQQETQYF. The CDR3 nucleotides are TGCGCCAGTGGGACACAGCAAGAGACCCAGTACTTC.